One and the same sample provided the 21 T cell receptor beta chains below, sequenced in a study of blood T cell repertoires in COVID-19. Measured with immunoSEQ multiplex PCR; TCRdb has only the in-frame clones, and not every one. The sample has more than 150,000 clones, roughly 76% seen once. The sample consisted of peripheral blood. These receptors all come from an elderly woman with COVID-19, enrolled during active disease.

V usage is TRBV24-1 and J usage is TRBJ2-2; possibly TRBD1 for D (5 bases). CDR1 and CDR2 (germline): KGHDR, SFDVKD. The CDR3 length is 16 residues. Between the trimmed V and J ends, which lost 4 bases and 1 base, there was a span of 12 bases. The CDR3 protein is CATSDRQIKNTGELFF. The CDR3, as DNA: TGTGCCACCAGTGACCGACAGATCAAGAACACCGGGGAGCTGTTTTTT.

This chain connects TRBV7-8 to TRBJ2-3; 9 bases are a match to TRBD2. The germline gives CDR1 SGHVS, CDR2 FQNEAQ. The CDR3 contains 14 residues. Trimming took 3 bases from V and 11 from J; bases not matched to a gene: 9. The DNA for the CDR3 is TGTGCCAGCAGCTTGGGCGGGAGGGTGAATAGGCAGTATTTT. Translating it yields CASSLGGRVNRQYF.

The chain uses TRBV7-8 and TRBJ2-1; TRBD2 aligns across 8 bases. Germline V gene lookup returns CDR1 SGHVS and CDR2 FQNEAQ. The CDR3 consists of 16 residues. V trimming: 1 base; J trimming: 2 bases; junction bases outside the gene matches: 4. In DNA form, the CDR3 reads TGTGCCAGCAGCTTAGATATTAGCGGGGCCTACAATGAGCAGTTCTTC. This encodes CASSLDISGAYNEQFF.

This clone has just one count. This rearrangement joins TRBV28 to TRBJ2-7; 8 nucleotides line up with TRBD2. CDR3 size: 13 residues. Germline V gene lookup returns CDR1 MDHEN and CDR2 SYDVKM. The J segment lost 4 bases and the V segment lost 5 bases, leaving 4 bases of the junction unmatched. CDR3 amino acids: CASSLPGGYEQYF. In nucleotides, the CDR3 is TGTGCCAGCAGTCTCCCGGGGGGGTACGAGCAGTACTTC.

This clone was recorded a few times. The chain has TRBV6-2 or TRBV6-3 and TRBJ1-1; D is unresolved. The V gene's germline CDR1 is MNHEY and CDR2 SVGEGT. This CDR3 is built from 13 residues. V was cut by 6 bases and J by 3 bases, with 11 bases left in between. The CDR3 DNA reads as TGTGCCAGCAGCCTTTCTACTCACACTGAAGCTTTCTTT. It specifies CASSLSTHTEAFF.

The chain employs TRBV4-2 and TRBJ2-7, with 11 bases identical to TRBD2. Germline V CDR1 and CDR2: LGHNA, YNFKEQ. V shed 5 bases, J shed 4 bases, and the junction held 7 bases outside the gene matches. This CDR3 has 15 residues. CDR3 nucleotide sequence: TGTGCCAGCAGCTCTCCCGGGACTAGCGGATACGAGCAGTACTTC. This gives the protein CASSSPGTSGYEQYF.

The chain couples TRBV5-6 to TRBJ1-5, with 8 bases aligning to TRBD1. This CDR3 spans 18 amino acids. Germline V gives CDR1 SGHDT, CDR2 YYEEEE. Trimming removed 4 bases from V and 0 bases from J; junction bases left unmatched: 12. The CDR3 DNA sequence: TGTGCCAGCAGCCCAGGGCCCTTTGACAGGGGTAGCAATCAGCCCCAGCATTTT. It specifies CASSPGPFDRGSNQPQHF.

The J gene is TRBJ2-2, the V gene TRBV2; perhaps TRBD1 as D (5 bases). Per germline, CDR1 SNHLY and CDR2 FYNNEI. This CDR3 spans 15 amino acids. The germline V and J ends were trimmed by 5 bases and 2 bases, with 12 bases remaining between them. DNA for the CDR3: TGTGCCAGCAGTCGCGACAGTTACAACACCGGGGAGCTGTTTTTT. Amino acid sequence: CASSRDSYNTGELFF.

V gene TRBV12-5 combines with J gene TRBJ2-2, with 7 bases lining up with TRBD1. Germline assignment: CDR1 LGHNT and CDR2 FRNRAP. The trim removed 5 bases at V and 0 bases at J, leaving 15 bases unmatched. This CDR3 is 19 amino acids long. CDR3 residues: CASGRAAGTAAANTGELFF. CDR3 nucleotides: TGTGCTAGTGGTAGAGCCGCCGGGACAGCCGCGGCGAACACCGGGGAGCTGTTTTTT. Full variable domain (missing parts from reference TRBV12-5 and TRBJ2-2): DARVTQTPRHKVTEMGQEVTMRCQPILGHNTVFWYRQTMMQGLELLAYFRNRAPLDDSGMPKDRFSAEMPDATLATLKIQPSEPRDSAVYFCASGRAAGTAAANTGELFFGEGSRLTVL.

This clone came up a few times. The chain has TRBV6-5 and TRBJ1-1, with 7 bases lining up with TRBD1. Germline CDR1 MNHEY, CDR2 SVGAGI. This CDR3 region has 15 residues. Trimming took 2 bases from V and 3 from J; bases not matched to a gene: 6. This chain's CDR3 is CASSYRDSLHTEAFF. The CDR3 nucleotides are TGTGCCAGCAGTTACCGGGACAGCTTACACACTGAAGCTTTCTTT.

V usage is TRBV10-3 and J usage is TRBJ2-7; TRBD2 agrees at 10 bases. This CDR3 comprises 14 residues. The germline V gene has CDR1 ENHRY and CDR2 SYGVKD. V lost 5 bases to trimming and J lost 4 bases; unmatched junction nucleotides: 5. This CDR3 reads CAISSGGAAYEQYF. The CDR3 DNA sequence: TGTGCCATCAGTAGCGGGGGGGCTGCGTACGAGCAGTACTTC.

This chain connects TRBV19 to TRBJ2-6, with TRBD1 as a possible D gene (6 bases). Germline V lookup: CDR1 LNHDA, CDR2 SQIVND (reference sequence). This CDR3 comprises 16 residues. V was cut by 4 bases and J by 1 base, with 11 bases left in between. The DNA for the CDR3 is TGTGCCAGTAGTACAGGGGTTATGTCTGGGGCCAACGTCCTGACTTTC. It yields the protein CASSTGVMSGANVLTF.

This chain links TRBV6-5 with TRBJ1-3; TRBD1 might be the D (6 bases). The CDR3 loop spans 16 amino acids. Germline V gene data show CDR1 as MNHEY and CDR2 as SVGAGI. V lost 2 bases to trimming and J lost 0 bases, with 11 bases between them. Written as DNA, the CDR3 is TGTGCCAGCAGTTACGTACAGGGCCTCTCTGGAAACACCATATATTTT. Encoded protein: CASSYVQGLSGNTIYF.

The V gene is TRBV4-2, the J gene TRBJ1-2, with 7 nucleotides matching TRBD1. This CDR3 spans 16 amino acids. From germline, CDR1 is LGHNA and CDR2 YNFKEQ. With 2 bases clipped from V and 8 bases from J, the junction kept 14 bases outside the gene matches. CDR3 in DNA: TGTGCCAGCAGCCAACCTCAACCGACAGACAGGGTCGGCTACACCTTC. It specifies CASSQPQPTDRVGYTF.

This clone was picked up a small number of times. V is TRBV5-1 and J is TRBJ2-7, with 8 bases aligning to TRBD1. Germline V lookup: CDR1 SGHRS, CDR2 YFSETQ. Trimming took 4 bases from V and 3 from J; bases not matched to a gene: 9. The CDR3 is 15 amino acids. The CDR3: CASSGGQGFVYEQYF. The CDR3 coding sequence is TGCGCCAGCAGCGGCGGACAGGGATTCGTCTACGAGCAGTACTTC.

The CDR3 nucleotides read TGCGCCAGCAGGCAAGATTTCCACAGGGCTGAAAAACTGTTTTTT. This sequence encodes CASRQDFHRAEKLFF. The chain carries TRBV5-1 and TRBJ1-4; a weak D match, TRBD1 (6 bases). V was pared by 5 bases and J by 7 bases, with 18 bases between. Germline assignment: CDR1 SGHRS and CDR2 YFSETQ. This CDR3 is 15 amino acids long.

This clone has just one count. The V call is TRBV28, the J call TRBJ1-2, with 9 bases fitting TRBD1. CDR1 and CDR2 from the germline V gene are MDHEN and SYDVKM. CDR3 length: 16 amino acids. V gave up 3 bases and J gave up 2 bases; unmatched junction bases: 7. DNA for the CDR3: TGTGCCAGCAGTTTTATGGGACAGGGTTTAAACTATGGCTACACCTTC. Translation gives CASSFMGQGLNYGYTF.

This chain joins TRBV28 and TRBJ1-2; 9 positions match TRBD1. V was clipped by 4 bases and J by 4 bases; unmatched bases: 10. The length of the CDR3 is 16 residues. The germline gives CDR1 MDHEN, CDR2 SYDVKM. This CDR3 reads CASSSGTGTLLYGYTF. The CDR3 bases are TGTGCCAGCAGTTCCGGGACAGGGACGCTCCTCTATGGCTACACCTTC.

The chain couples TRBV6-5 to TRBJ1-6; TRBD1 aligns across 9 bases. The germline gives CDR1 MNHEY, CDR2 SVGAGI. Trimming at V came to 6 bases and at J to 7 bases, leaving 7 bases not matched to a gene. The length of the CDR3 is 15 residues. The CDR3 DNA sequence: TGTGCCAGCAGGGGGCCCGGACAGGGGAATTCACCCCTCCACTTT. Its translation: CASRGPGQGNSPLHF.

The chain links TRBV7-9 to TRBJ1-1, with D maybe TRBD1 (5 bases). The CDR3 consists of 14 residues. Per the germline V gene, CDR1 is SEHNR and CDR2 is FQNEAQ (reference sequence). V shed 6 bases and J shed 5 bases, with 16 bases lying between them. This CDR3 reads CASRASFGGTEAFF. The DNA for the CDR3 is TGTGCCAGCAGAGCCTCTTTCGGGGGGACTGAAGCTTTCTTT.

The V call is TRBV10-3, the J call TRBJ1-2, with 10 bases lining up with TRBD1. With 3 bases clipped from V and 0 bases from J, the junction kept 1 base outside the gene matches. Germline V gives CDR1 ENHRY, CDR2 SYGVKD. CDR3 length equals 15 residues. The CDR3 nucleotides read TGTGCCATCAGTGACGGACAGGGGGCTAACTATGGCTACACCTTC. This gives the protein CAISDGQGANYGYTF.